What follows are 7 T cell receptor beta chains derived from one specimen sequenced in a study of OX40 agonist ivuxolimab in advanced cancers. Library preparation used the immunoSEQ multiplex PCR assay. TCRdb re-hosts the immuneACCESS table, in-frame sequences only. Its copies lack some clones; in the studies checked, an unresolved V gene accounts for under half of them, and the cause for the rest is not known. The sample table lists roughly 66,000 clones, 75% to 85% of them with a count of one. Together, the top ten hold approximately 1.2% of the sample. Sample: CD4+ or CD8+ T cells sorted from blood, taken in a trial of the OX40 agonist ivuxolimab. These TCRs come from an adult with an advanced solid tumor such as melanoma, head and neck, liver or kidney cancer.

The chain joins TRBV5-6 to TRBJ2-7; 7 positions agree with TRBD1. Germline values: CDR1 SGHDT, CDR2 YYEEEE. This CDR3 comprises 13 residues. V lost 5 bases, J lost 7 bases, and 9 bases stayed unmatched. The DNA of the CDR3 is TGTGCCAGCAGTTTGACGACAGGGCGGGAGCAGTACTTC. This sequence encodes CASSLTTGREQYF.

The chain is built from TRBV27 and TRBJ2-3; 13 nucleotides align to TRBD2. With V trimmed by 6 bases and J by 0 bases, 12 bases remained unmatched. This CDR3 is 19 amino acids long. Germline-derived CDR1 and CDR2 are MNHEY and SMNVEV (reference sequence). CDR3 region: CASRRIGTSGVSSTDTQYF. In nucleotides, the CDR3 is TGTGCCAGCAGACGAATCGGGACTAGCGGGGTATCTAGCACAGATACGCAGTATTTT.

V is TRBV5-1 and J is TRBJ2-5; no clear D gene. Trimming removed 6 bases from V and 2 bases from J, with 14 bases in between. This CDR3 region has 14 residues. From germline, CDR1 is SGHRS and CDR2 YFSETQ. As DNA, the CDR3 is TGCGCCAGCACCCCCGGGCCGGCTCAAGAGACCCAGTACTTC. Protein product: CASTPGPAQETQYF.

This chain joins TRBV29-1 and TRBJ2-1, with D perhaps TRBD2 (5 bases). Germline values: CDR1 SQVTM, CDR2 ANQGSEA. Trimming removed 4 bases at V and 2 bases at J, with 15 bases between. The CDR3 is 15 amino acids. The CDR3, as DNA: TGCAGCGTTGGAATAGTGACGGGAACCTACAATGAGCAGTTCTTC. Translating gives CSVGIVTGTYNEQFF.

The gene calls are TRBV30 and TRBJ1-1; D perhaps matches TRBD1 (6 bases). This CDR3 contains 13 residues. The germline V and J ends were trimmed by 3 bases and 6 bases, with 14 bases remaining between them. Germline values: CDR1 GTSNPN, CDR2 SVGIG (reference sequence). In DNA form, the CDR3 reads TGTGCCTGGAGCATCCGGGGGGGCTCTGAAGCTTTCTTT. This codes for CAWSIRGGSEAFF. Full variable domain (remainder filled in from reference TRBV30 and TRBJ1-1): SQTIHQWPATLVQPVGSPLSLECTVEGTSNPNLYWYRQAAGRGLQLLFYSVGIGQISSEVPQNLSASRPQDRQFILSSKKLLLSDSGFYLCAWSIRGGSEAFFGQGTRLTVV.

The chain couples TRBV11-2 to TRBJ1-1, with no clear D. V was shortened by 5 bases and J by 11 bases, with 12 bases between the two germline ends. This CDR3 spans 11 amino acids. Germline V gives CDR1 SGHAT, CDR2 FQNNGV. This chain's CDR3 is CASSLDDRAFF. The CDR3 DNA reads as TGTGCCAGCAGCCTGGATGATAGGGCTTTCTTT.

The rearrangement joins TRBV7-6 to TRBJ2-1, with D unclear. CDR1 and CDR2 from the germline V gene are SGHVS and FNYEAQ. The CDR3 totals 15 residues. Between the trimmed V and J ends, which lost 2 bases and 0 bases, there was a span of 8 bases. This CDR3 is CASSLSRSSYNEQFF. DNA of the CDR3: TGTGCCAGCAGCTTATCGCGTAGCTCCTACAATGAGCAGTTCTTC.